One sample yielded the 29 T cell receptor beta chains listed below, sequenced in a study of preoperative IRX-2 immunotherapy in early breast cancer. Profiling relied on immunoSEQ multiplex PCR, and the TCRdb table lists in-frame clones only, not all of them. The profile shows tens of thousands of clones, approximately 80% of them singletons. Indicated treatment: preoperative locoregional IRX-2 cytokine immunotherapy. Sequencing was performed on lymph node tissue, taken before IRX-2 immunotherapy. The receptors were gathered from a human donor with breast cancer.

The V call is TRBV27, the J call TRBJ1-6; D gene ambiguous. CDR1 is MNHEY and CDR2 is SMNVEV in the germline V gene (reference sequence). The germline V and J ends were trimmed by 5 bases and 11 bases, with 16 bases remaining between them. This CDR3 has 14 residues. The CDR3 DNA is TGTGCCAGCAGTATGGGGAGGCCTGGGGCACCCCTCCACTTT. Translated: CASSMGRPGAPLHF.

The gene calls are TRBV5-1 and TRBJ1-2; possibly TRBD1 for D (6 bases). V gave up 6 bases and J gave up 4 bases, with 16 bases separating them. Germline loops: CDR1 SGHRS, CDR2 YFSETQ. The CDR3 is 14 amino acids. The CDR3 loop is CASTDRKGAYGYTF. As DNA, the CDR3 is TGCGCCAGCACCGACAGGAAGGGCGCCTATGGCTACACCTTC. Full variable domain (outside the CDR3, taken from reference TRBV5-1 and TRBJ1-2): KAGVTQTPRYLIKTRGQQVTLSCSPISGHRSVSWYQQTPGQGLQFLFEYFSETQRNKGNFPGRFSGRQFSNSRSEMNVSTLELGDSALYLCASTDRKGAYGYTFGSGTRLTVV.

CDR3 residues: CASSPRDRGLYEQYF. CDR3 nucleotide sequence: TGTGCCAGCTCACCCAGGGACAGGGGTCTCTACGAGCAGTACTTC. J is TRBJ2-7 and V is TRBV18; 10 bases fit TRBD1. The CDR3 extends over 15 amino acids. The V gene end was trimmed by 3 bases and the J gene end by 3 bases; junction bases not matched to a gene: 5. From germline, CDR1 is KGHSH and CDR2 LQKENI.

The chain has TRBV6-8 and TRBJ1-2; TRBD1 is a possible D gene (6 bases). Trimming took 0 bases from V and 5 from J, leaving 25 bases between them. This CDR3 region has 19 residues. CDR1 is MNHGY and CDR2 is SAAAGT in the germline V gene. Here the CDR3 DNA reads TGTGCCAGCAGTTACTCGAGTACGGGGGCTCGTACTGTGTATTATGGCTACACCTTC. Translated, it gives CASSYSSTGARTVYYGYTF.

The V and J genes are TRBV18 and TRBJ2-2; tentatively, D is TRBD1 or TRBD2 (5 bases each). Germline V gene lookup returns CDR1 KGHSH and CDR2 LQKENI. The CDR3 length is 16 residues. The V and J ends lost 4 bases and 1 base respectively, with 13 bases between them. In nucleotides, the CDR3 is TGTGCCAGCTCACTATCGGCTGGGGGGAACACCGGGGAGCTGTTTTTT. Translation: CASSLSAGGNTGELFF.

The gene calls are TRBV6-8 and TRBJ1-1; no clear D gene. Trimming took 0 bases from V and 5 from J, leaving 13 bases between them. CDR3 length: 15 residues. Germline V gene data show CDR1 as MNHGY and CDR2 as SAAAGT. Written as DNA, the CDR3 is TGTGCCAGCAGTTACTCGAGGGAGGGAGGGACTGAAGCTTTCTTT. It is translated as CASSYSREGGTEAFF.

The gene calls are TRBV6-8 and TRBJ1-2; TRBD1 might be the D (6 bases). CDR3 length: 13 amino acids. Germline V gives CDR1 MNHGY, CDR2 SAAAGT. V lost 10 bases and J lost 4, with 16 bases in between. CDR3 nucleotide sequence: TGTGCCATCAGCCGACAGGACATCTATGGCTACACCTTC. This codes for CAISRQDIYGYTF.

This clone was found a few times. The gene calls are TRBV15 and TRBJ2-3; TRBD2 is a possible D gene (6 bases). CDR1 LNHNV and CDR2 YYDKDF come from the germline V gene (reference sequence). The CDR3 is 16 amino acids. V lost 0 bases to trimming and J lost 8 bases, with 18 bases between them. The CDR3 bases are TGTGCCACCAGCAGAGAAGGCAGCGGGCCTAGCCGTACGCAGTATTTT. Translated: CATSREGSGPSRTQYF.

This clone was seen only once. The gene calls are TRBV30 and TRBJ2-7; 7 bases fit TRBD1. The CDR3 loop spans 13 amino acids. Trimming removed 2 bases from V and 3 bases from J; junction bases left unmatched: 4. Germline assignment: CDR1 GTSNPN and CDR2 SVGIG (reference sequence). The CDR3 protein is CAWSPGQFYEQYF. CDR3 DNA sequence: TGTGCCTGGAGTCCGGGACAGTTCTACGAGCAGTACTTC. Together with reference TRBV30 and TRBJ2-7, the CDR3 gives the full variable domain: SQTIHQWPATLVQPVGSPLSLECTVEGTSNPNLYWYRQAAGRGLQLLFYSVGIGQISSEVPQNLSASRPQDRQFILSSKKLLLSDSGFYLCAWSPGQFYEQYFGPGTRLTVT.

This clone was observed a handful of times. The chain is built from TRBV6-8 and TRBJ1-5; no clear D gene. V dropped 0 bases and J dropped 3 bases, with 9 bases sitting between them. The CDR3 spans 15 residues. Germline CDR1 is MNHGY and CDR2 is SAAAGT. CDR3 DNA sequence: TGTGCCAGCAGTTACTCGAAAACAACCAATCAGCCCCAGCATTTT. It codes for CASSYSKTTNQPQHF.

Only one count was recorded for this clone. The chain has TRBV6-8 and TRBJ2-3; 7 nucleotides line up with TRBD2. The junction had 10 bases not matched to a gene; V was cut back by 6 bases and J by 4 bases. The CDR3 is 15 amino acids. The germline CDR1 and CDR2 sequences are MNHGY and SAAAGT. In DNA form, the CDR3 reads TGTGCCAGCAGAGCGTACGGGGGGATGGCAGATACGCAGTATTTT. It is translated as CASRAYGGMADTQYF.

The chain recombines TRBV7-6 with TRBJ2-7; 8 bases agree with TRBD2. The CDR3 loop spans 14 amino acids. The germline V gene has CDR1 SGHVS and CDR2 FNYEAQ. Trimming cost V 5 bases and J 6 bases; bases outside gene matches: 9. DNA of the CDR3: TGTGCCAGCAGCCTTGAGCGGGGGCCTTTCGAGCAGTACTTC. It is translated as CASSLERGPFEQYF.

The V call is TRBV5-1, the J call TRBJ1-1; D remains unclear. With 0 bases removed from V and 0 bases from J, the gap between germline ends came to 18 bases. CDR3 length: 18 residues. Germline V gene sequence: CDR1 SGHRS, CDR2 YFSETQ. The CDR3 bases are TGCGCCAGCAGCTTGGTACCCCCCGACGGATTCATGAACACTGAAGCTTTCTTT. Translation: CASSLVPPDGFMNTEAFF.

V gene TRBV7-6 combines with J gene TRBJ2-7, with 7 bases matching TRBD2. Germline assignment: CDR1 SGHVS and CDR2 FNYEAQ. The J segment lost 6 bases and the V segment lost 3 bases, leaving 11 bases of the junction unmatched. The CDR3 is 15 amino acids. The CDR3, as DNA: TGTGCCAGCAGCTTGAGCGGGGCGCCCGGAGGCGAGCAGTACTTC. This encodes CASSLSGAPGGEQYF.

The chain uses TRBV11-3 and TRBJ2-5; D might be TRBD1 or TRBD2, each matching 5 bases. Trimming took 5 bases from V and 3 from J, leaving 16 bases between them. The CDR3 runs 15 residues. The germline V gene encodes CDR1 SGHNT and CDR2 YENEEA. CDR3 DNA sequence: TGTGCCAGCAGCCACCACCTGGGGGAAGAAGAGACCCAGTACTTC. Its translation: CASSHHLGEEETQYF.

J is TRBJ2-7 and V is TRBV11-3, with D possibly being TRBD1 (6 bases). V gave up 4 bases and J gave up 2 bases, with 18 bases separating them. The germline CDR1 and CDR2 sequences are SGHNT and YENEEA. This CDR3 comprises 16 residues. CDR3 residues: CASSYPRGSSTYEQYF. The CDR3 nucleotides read TGTGCCAGCAGCTACCCTAGGGGGTCTTCAACCTACGAGCAGTACTTC.

The CDR3 is CASSLIPGQSNEQFF. The CDR3 nucleotides read TGTGCCAGCAGTTTAATTCCGGGACAAAGCAATGAGCAGTTCTTC. V and J are TRBV28 and TRBJ2-1, with a weak D call TRBD1 (6 bases). Trimming cost V 2 bases and J 6 bases, with 14 bases left between them. Germline loops: CDR1 MDHEN, CDR2 SYDVKM. The CDR3 sequence is 15 residues long.

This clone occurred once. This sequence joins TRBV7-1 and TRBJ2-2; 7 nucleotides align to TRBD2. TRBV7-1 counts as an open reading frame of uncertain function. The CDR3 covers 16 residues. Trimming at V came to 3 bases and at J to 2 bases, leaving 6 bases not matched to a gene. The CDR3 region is CASSSAGTTNTGELFF. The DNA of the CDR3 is TGTGCCAGCAGCTCCGCCGGGACTACAAACACCGGGGAGCTGTTTTTT.

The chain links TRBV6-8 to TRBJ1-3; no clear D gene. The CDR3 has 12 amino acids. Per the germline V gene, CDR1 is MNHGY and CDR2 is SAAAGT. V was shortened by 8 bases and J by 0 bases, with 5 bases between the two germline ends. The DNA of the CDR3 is TGTGCCAGCGTAAGCTCTGGAAACACCATATATTTT. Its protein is CASVSSGNTIYF.

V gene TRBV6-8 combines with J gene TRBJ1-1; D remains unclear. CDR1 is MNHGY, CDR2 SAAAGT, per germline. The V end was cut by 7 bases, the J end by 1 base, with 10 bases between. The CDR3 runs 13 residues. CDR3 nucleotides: TGTGCCAGCACCAACCGGGGGAACACTGAAGCTTTCTTT. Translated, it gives CASTNRGNTEAFF.

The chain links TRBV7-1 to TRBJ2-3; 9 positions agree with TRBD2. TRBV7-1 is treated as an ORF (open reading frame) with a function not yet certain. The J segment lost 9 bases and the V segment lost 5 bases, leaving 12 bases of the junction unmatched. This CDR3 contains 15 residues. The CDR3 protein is CASSLRGAGGHTQYF. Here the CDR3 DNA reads TGTGCCAGCAGCCTGAGGGGTGCGGGGGGGCACACGCAGTATTTT.

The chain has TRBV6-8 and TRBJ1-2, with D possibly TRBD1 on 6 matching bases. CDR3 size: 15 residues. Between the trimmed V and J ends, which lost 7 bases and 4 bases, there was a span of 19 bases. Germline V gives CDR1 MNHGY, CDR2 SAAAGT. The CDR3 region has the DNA TGTGCCAGCACCAAACAGGGTTTGCTCCCCTATGGCTACACCTTC. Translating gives CASTKQGLLPYGYTF.

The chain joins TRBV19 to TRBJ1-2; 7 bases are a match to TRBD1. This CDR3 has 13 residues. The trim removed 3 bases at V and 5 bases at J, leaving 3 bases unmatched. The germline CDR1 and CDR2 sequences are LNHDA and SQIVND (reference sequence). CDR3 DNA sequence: TGTGCCAGTAGTATCAAGACAGGGTATGGCTACACCTTC. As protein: CASSIKTGYGYTF.

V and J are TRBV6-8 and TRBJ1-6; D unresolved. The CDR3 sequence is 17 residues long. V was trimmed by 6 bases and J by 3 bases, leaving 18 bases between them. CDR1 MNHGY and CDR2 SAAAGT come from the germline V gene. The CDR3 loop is CASSPLKLFVYNSPLHF. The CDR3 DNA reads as TGTGCCAGCAGCCCCCTGAAGCTCTTCGTCTATAATTCACCCCTCCACTTT.

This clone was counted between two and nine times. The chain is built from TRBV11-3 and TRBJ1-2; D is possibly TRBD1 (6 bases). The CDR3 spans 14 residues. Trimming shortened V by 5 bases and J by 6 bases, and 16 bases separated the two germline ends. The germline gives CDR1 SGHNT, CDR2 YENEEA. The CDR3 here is CASSPTEQGNGYTF. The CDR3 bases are TGTGCCAGCAGCCCCACCGAACAGGGAAATGGCTACACCTTC.

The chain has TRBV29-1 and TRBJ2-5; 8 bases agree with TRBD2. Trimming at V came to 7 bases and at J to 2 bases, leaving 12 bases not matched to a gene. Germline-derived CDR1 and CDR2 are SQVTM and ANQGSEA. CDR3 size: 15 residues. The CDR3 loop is CSALPGLGLQETQYF. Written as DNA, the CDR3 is TGCAGCGCCTTACCGGGACTAGGCCTTCAAGAGACCCAGTACTTC.

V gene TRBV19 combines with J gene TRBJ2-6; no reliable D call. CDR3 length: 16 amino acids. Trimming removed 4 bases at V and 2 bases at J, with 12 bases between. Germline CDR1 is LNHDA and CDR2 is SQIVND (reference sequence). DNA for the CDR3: TGTGCCAGTAGTACATCGACCGCAGCTGGGGCCAACGTCCTGACTTTC. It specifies CASSTSTAAGANVLTF.

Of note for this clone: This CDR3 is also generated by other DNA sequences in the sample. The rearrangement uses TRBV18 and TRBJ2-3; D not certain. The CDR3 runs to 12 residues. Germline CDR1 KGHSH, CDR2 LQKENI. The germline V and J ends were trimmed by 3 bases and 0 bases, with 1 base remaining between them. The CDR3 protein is CASSPSTDTQYF. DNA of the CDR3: TGTGCCAGCTCACCTAGCACAGATACGCAGTATTTT.

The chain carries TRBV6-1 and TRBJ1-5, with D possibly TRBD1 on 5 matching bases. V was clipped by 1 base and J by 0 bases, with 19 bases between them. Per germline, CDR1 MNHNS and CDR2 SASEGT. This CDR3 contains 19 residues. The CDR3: CASSEGRGDLGYSNQPQHF. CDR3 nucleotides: TGTGCCAGCAGTGAAGGGCGGGGCGACCTTGGATATAGCAATCAGCCCCAGCATTTT.